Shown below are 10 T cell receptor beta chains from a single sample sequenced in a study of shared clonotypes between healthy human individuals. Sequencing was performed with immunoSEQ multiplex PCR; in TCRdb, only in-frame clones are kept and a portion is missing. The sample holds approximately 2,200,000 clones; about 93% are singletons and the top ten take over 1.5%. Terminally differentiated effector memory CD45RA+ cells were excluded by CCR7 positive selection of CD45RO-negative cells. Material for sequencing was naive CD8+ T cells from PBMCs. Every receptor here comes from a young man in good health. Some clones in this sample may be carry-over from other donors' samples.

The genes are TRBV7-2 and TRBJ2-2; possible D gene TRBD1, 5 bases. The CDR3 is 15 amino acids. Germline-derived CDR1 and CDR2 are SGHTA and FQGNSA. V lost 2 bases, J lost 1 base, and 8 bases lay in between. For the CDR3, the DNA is TGTGCCAGCAGCTTAACTACAGGGAACACCGGGGAGCTGTTTTTT. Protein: CASSLTTGNTGELFF.

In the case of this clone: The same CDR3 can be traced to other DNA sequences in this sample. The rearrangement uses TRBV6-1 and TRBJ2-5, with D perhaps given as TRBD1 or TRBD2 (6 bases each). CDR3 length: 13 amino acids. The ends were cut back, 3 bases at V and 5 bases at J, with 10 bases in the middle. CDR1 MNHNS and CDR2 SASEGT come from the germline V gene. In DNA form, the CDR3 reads TGTGCCAGCAGTGATCGGGGGCGGGAGACCCAGTACTTC. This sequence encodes CASSDRGRETQYF.

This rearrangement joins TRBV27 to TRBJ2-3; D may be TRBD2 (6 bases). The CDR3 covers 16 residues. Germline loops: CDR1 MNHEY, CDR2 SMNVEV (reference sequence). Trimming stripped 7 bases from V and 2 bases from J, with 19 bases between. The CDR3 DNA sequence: TGTGCCAGCACCCCGGGGGTTCCAGGGTACACAGATACGCAGTATTTT. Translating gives CASTPGVPGYTDTQYF.

CDR3 sequence: CASSFTRDPEETQYF. The CDR3 DNA is TGTGCCAGCAGCTTCACCCGGGACCCGGAAGAGACCCAGTACTTC. The chain employs TRBV7-9 and TRBJ2-5, with D possibly called TRBD1 or TRBD2 (5 bases each). V lost 3 bases to trimming and J lost 3 bases, with 14 bases between them. Germline V CDR1 and CDR2: SEHNR, FQNEAQ (reference sequence). CDR3 length: 15 amino acids.

CDR3 protein: CASSLVSLGTGGPKTMNTEAFF. DNA for the CDR3: TGCGCCAGCAGCTTGGTCTCCCTAGGGACAGGGGGCCCGAAAACTATGAACACTGAAGCTTTCTTT. This rearrangement joins TRBV5-1 to TRBJ1-1; TRBD1 matches at 12 bases. This CDR3 is built from 22 residues. The J segment lost 0 bases and the V segment lost 0 bases, leaving 18 bases of the junction unmatched. Germline V gene lookup returns CDR1 SGHRS and CDR2 YFSETQ.

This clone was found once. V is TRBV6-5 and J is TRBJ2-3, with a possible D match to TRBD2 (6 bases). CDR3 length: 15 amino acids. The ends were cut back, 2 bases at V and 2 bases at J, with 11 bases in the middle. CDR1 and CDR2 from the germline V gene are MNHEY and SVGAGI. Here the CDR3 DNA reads TGTGCCAGCAGTTACCGTAGCGGCTACACAGATACGCAGTATTTT. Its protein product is CASSYRSGYTDTQYF.

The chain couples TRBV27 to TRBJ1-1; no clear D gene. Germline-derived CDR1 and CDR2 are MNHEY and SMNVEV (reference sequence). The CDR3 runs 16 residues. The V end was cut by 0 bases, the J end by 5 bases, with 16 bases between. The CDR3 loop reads CASSLSPGIGSTEAFF. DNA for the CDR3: TGTGCCAGCAGTTTATCGCCGGGAATCGGAAGTACTGAAGCTTTCTTT.

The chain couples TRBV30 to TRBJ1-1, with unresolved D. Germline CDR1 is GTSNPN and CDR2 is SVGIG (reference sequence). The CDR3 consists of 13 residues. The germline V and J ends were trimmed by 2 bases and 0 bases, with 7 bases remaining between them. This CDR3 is CAWSIAMNTEAFF. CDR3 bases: TGTGCCTGGAGTATAGCGATGAACACTGAAGCTTTCTTT.

As DNA, the CDR3 is TGTGCCAGCAGCCCCTCCTTAACGCTCCTAGGGTCTAGCTATGGCTACACCTTC. Amino acid sequence: CASSPSLTLLGSSYGYTF. This chain joins TRBV27 and TRBJ1-2, with D unresolved. The CDR3 covers 18 residues. Germline V gene sequence: CDR1 MNHEY, CDR2 SMNVEV (reference sequence). Deletions cut 6 bases from V and 4 bases from J, with 27 bases between.

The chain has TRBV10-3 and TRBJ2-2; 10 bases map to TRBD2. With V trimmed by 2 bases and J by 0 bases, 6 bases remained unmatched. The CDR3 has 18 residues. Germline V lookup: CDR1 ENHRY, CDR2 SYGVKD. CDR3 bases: TGTGCCATCAGTGAGACTAGCGGGAAGTCCACGAACACCGGGGAGCTGTTTTTT. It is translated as CAISETSGKSTNTGELFF.